This T cell receptor beta chain was retrieved from a study of radiotherapy plus CTLA-4 blockade in lung cancer. Turning to the study itself: Patients showed objective responses in 15% to 20% of cases and disease control in approximately 28%. Study conclusions and caveats: Tumor-origin TCR clones grew in blood after radiotherapy plus ipilimumab.

Clones were sequenced by immunoSEQ multiplex PCR, and TCRdb holds only the in-frame ones, with some missing. The sample includes more than 75,000 clones, roughly 80% seen only once; the top ten take roughly 23%. CDR1 and CDR2 from the germline V gene are SGHAT and FQNNGV. The CDR3 covers 14 residues. Trimming took off 4 bases at V and 5 bases at J, with 14 bases between the two ends. This clone was seen once. Its specificity is not known. The genes are TRBV11-2 and TRBJ2-5, with D maybe TRBD1 (5 bases). Sequences were derived from peripheral blood, sampled from a patient treated with radiotherapy plus ipilimumab. This receptor was taken from a human donor with non-small cell lung cancer that progressed on radiotherapy plus ipilimumab. The CDR3 loop reads CASSSWTPGETQYF. Here the CDR3 DNA reads TGTGCCAGCAGCTCCTGGACACCAGGGGAGACCCAGTACTTC.